This passage covers 14 T cell receptor beta chains from one sample sequenced in a study of a mutant IDH1 vaccine in newly diagnosed glioma. No antigen has been identified for these receptors. Sequencing used immunoSEQ multiplex PCR; TCRdb keeps in-frame clones, though not all of them. The sample lists roughly 30,000 clones, roughly 86% occurring once. The sample's time point: week 35, safety follow-up. The study gave 300 ug of mutant IDH1 20-mer peptide per vaccine dose, with topical imiquimod. The sequences come from PBMCs, collected from a glioma patient whose treatment included an IDH1 peptide vaccine. These receptors all stem from a man under 40 with glioma.

The rearrangement uses TRBV21-1 and TRBJ1-1; the table's D call of TRBD1 was not tested on the DNA. TRBV21-1 is deemed a pseudogene. This CDR3 is 13 amino acids long. CDR3 coding DNA: TGTGCCAGCAACCGGGACACGCAAACTGAAGCTTTCTTT. This gives the protein CASNRDTQTEAFF.

This clone was observed once. The genes are TRBV19 and TRBJ2-7, with 12 positions matching TRBD2. The V gene's germline CDR1 is LNHDA and CDR2 SQIVND (reference sequence). The junction had 9 bases not matched to a gene; V was cut back by 6 bases and J by 6 bases. This CDR3 has 15 amino acids. The CDR3 DNA follows: TGTGCCAGTAGGGCCCTAGCGGGAGGGCTCTCCGAGCAGTACTTC. Translated, it gives CASRALAGGLSEQYF.

The chain carries TRBV10-1 and TRBJ2-2; 9 positions agree with TRBD1. The CDR3 is made up of 15 amino acids. Germline CDR1 is WNHNN and CDR2 is SYGVQD (reference sequence). V was clipped by 7 bases and J by 5 bases; unmatched bases: 8. The DNA of the CDR3 is TGCGCCAGCAAACCGGGACAGGGAAGTACCGGGGAGCTGTTTTTT. This codes for CASKPGQGSTGELFF.

V and J are TRBV7-2 and TRBJ1-5; D possibly corresponds to TRBD1 (5 bases). In germline, CDR1 is SGHTA, CDR2 FQGNSA. The CDR3 is 14 amino acids. V was cut by 3 bases and J by 1 base, with 7 bases left in between. The CDR3 spells CASSFRDSNQPQHF. CDR3 nucleotides: TGTGCCAGCAGCTTCCGGGACAGCAATCAGCCCCAGCATTTT. The whole variable domain, filled in from reference TRBV7-2 and TRBJ1-5, reads GAGVSQSPSNKVTEKGKDVELRCDPISGHTALYWYRQSLGQGLEFLIYFQGNSAPDKSGLPSDRFSAERTGGSVSTLTIQRTQQEDSAVYLCASSFRDSNQPQHFGDGTRLSIL.

The chain couples TRBV11-2 to TRBJ1-2, with a possible D match to TRBD1 (5 bases). The CDR3 length is 14 residues. Between the trimmed V and J ends, which lost 1 base and 4 bases, there was a span of 10 bases. Germline V lookup: CDR1 SGHAT, CDR2 FQNNGV. DNA for the CDR3: TGTGCCAGCAGCTTAGTGGGGGTTGGCTATGGCTACACCTTC. It is translated as CASSLVGVGYGYTF.

This chain uses TRBV19 with TRBJ2-4; 8 nucleotides line up with TRBD1. Losses at the gene ends were 5 bases for V and 3 bases for J; bases not matched to a gene: 15. Germline assignment: CDR1 LNHDA and CDR2 SQIVND (reference sequence). This CDR3 is built from 18 residues. The CDR3 sequence is CASSSGGQGGRGKNIQYF. In nucleotides, the CDR3 is TGTGCCAGTAGTTCAGGTGGACAGGGAGGAAGAGGCAAAAACATTCAGTACTTC.

This chain connects TRBV6-6 to TRBJ2-1; D is perhaps TRBD1 or TRBD2 (6 bases each). V gave up 4 bases and J gave up 4 bases, with 17 bases separating them. The CDR3 totals 16 residues. Germline CDR1 MNHNY, CDR2 SVGAGI (reference sequence). The CDR3 sequence is CASSSPDGGGYNEQFF. In DNA form, the CDR3 reads TGTGCCAGCAGTTCCCCGGACGGGGGCGGGTACAATGAGCAGTTCTTC.

This clone was recorded only once. This chain connects TRBV7-2 to TRBJ2-7; D is uncertain. The germline gives CDR1 SGHTA, CDR2 FQGNSA. The CDR3 totals 14 residues. V dropped 0 bases and J dropped 3 bases, with 9 bases sitting between them. In DNA form, the CDR3 reads TGTGCCAGCAGCTTAGCGCATTCAGGCTACGAGCAGTACTTC. This codes for CASSLAHSGYEQYF.

V and J are TRBV15 and TRBJ2-2; D is ambiguous. The CDR3 loop spans 15 amino acids. V was pared by 3 bases and J by 2 bases, with 10 bases between. Germline lookup yields CDR1 LNHNV and CDR2 YYDKDF (reference sequence). The CDR3: CATSRGRRNTGELFF. The DNA for the CDR3 is TGTGCCACCAGCAGGGGTAGAAGAAACACCGGGGAGCTGTTTTTT.

The chain is built from TRBV6-4 and TRBJ1-2; no clear D. The germline V and J ends were trimmed by 4 bases and 5 bases, with 20 bases remaining between them. The CDR3 sequence is 16 residues long. The germline CDR1 and CDR2 sequences are MRHNA and SNTAGT. CDR3 in amino acids: CASSASPTLGRYGYTF. CDR3 nucleotide sequence: TGTGCCAGCAGTGCCTCACCGACCTTGGGCCGATATGGCTACACCTTC.

The V and J genes are TRBV6-1 and TRBJ2-3; weak D call: TRBD2 (6 bases). Germline values: CDR1 MNHNS, CDR2 SASEGT. This CDR3 has 15 residues. The V and J ends lost 4 bases and 1 base respectively, with 12 bases between them. CDR3 sequence (DNA): TGTGCCAGCAGTGTGGAGGGAGGCGGCACAGATACGCAGTATTTT. It encodes CASSVEGGGTDTQYF.

This chain links TRBV19 with TRBJ1-5; TRBD1 matches 9 bases. Trimming at V came to 5 bases and at J to 0 bases, leaving 5 bases not matched to a gene. The CDR3 totals 16 residues. CDR1 LNHDA and CDR2 SQIVND come from the germline V gene (reference sequence). The CDR3 protein is CASSAGTGLSNQPQHF. CDR3 DNA: TGTGCCAGTAGTGCAGGGACAGGGCTTAGCAATCAGCCCCAGCATTTT.

This clone was seen only once. The V and J genes are TRBV9 and TRBJ2-1, with 7 bases lining up with TRBD1. This CDR3 has 15 residues. Germline trimming cut 4 bases from V and 4 bases from J; bases unmatched to any gene: 8. Per the germline V gene, CDR1 is SGDLS and CDR2 is YYNGEE. The CDR3 sequence is CASSIQGGLYNEQFF. Written as DNA, the CDR3 is TGTGCCAGCAGCATCCAAGGGGGCTTATACAATGAGCAGTTCTTC.

The chain links TRBV27 to TRBJ2-7; TRBD2 agrees at 11 bases. Trimming at V came to 4 bases and at J to 2 bases, leaving 1 base not matched to a gene. Germline-derived CDR1 and CDR2 are MNHEY and SMNVEV (reference sequence). CDR3 length equals 14 residues. Written as DNA, the CDR3 is TGTGCCAGCAGTTCGGGACTAGCGGCCTACGAGCAGTACTTC. As protein: CASSSGLAAYEQYF.